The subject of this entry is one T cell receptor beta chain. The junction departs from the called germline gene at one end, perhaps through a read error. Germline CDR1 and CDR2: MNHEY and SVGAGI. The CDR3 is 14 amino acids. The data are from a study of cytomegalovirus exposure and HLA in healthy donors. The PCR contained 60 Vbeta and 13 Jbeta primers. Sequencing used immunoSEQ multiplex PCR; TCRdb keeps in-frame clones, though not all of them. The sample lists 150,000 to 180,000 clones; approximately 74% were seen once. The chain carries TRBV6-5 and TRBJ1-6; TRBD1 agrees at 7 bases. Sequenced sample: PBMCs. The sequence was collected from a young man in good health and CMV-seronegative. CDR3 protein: CASRQTGFGSPLPF. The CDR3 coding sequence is TGTGCCAGCAGGCAGACAGGGTTTGGCTCACCCCTCCCCTTT.